The clone carrying this TCR beta chain was seen at least ten times. What it binds is not known. TCRdb redid the calling of the multiplex PCR reads with MiXCR, one entry per CDR3 protein. The data show 100,000 or so distinct CDR3 sequences, around 20% seen once. The data were obtained in a study of breast tumors, draining lymph nodes, adjacent tissues. General study findings and limits: Data fit most tumor T cells coming from lymph node, expanding in tumor. That most tumor T cells come from lymph nodes remained unproven. Tumor repertoires ranked between lymph nodes and nontumor tissue in diversity, with V and J gene preferences.

Breast cancer patients provided tissue from their axillary draining lymph nodes. Looked up from germline, CDR1 is SGDLS and CDR2 is YYNGEE. V lost 0 bases, J lost 4 bases, and 4 bases lay in between. The CDR3 totals 13 residues. Source material: axillary lymph node tissue. The V call is TRBV9, the J call TRBJ2-2; no clear D gene. The sequence came from a female donor with breast cancer. Some clones in this sample may be carry-over from other donors' samples. CDR3 coding DNA: TGTGCCAGCAGCGTAGGCAGCACCGGGGAGCTGTTTTTT. Protein: CASSVGSTGELFF.